Detailed here is one T cell receptor beta chain. Its antigen is not identified. The germline V gene encodes CDR1 SGDLS and CDR2 YYNGEE. Trimming left V 0 bases short and J 4 bases short, with 10 bases between. This CDR3 has 14 residues. The sample is drawn from a study of T-cell memory formation after mild COVID-19. Overall study findings and caveats: Day 15 to 85 contracting clones showed balanced CD4/CD8; later expanders leaned CD4+. The SARS-CoV-2 specificity of second-wave clones reaching peak at day 37 remained unverified. Within pre-infection memory, some responding clones were found, suggesting cross-reactive memory joined.

The authors produced TCR alpha and TCR beta cDNA libraries with sample barcodes and UMIs by 5'RACE using constant-segment primers. TCRdb itself ran the 5' RACE reads through MiXCR, one entry per CDR3 protein. The repertoire consists of roughly 49,000 distinct CDR3 sequences, with roughly a quarter occurring once and the leading ten covering roughly two fifths. This receptor was obtained from a man between 18 and 29 years old who had mild COVID-19 (a few samples of this study predate the infection). Cell type and time point are not known. Sequencing was carried out using PBMCs or a T cell subset sorted from them (not recorded which). This chain links TRBV9 with TRBJ1-2; D perhaps matches TRBD1 (5 bases). This chain's CDR3 is CASSVGEGTYGYTF. The CDR3 coding sequence is TGTGCCAGCAGCGTAGGCGAGGGGACCTATGGCTACACCTTC.